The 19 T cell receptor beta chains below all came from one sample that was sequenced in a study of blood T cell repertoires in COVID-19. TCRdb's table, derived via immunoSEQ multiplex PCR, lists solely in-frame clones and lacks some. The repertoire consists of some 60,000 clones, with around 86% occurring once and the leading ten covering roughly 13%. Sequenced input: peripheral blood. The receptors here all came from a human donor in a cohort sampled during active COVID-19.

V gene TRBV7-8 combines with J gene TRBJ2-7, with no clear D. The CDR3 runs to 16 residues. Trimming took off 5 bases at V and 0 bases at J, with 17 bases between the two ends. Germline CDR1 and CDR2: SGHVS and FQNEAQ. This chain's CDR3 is CASSSQTLEDSYEQYV. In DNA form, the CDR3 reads TGTGCCAGCAGCAGCCAGACTCTAGAAGACTCCTACGAGCAGTACGTC.

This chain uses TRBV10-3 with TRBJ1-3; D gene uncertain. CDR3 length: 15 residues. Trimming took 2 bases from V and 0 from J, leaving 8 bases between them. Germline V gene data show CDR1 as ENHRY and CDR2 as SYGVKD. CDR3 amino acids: CAISEGPSSGNTIYF. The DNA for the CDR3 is TGTGCCATCAGTGAGGGGCCGAGCTCTGGAAACACCATATATTTT.

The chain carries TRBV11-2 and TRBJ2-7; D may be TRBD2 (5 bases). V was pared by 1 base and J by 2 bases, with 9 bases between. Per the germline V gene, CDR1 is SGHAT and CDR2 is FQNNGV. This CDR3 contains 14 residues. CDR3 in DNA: TGTGCCAGCAGCTTAGGAGGGTATCCCTACGAGCAGTACGTC. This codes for CASSLGGYPYEQYV.

The CDR3 DNA is TGTGCCATCAGTGAGTTTGGAGACGGGAGGAACTATGGCTACACCTTC. This sequence encodes CAISEFGDGRNYGYTF. This chain joins TRBV10-3 and TRBJ1-2; D not resolved. Trimming left V 1 base short and J 2 bases short, with 14 bases between. The CDR3 spans 16 residues. CDR1 ENHRY and CDR2 SYGVKD come from the germline V gene.

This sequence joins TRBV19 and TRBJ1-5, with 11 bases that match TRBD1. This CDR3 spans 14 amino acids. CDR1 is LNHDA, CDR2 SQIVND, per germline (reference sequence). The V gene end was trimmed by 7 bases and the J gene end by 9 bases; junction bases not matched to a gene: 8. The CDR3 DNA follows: TGTGCCAGTAAGGGACAGGGGGACGCAAGGCCCCAGCATTTT. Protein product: CASKGQGDARPQHF.

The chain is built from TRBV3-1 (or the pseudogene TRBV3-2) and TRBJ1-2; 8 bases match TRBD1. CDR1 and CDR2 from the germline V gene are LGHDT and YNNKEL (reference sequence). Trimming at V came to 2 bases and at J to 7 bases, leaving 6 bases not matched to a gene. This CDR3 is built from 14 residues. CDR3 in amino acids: CASSQLAGGSGYTF. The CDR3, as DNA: TGTGCCAGCAGCCAACTAGCAGGGGGCTCTGGCTACACCTTC.

The chain's CDR3 is CASSYGTSGGTQYF. The CDR3 DNA reads TGTGCCAGCAGTTACGGGACTAGCGGGGGTACGCAGTATTTT. This sequence joins TRBV6-2 or TRBV6-3 and TRBJ2-3, with 14 bases that match TRBD2. Germline lookup yields CDR1 MNHEY and CDR2 SVGEGT. The CDR3 is 14 amino acids. Trimming cost V 2 bases and J 8 bases; bases outside gene matches: 0.

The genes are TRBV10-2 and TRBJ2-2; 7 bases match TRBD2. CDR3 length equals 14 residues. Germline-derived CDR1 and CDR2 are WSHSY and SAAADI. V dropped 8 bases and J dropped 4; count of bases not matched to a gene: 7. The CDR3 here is CASRGLDLTGELFF. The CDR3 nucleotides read TGCGCCAGCCGTGGACTAGACCTCACCGGGGAGCTGTTTTTT.

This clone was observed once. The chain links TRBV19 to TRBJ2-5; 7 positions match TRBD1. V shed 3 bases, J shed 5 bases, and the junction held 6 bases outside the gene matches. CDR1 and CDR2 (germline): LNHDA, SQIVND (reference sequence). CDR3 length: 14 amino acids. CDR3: CASSMRGPMETQYF. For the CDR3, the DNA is TGTGCCAGTAGTATGAGGGGGCCTATGGAGACCCAGTACTTC.

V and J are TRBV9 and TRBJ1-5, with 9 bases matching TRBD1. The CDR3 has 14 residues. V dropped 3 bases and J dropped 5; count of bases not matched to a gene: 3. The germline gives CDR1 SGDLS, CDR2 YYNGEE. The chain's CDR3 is CASSAGTGHQPQHF. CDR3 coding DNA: TGTGCCAGCAGCGCCGGGACAGGGCATCAGCCCCAGCATTTT.

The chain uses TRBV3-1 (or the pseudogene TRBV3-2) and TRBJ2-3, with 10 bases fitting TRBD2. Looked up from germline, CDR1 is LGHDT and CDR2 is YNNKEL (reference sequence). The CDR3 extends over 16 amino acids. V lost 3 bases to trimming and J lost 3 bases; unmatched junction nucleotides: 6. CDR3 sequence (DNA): TGTGCCAGCAGCCAGAGGCGGACTAGCGGTACAGATACGCAGTATTTT. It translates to CASSQRRTSGTDTQYF.

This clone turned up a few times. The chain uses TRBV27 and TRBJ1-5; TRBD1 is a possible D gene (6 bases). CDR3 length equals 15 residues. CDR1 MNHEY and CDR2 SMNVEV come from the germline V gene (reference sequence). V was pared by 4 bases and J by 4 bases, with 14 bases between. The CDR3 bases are TGTGCCAGCAGTTCGCCAAGGGACATTAATCAGCCCCAGCATTTT. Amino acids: CASSSPRDINQPQHF.

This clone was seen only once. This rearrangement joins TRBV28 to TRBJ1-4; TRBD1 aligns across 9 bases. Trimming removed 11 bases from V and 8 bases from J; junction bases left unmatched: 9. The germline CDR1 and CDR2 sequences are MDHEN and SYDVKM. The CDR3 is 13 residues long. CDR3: CAARRDRDEKLFF. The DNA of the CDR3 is TGTGCCGCCCGCCGGGACAGGGACGAAAAACTGTTTTTT.

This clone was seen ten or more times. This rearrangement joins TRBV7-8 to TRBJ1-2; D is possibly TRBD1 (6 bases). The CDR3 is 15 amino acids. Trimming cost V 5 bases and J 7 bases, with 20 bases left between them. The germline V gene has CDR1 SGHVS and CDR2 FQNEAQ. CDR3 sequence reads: CASSPGFRGESGYTF. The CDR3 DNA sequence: TGTGCCAGCAGCCCGGGGTTCAGGGGCGAGTCTGGCTACACCTTC.

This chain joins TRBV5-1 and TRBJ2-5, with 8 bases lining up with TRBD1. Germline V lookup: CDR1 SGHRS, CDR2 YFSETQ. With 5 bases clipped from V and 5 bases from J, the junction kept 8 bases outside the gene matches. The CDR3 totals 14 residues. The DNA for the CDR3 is TGCGCCAGCAGTATTAAGACAGGGGTGGAGACCCAGTACTTC. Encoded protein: CASSIKTGVETQYF.

The CDR3 coding sequence is TGTGCCAGCAGTTCTACTTCTTGGACAGGCAACGGCTACACCTTC. Protein: CASSSTSWTGNGYTF. The chain uses TRBV6-6 and TRBJ1-2; 7 bases are shared with TRBD1. V was pared by 4 bases and J by 8 bases, with 13 bases of the junction left unmatched. This CDR3 has 15 residues. Germline loops: CDR1 MNHNY, CDR2 SVGAGI (reference sequence).

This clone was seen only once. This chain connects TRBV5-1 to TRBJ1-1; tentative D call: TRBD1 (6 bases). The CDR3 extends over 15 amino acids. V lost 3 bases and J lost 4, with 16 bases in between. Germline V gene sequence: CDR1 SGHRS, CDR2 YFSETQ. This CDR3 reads CASSSLTGLGTEAFF. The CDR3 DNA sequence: TGCGCCAGCAGCTCCCTCACAGGGTTGGGCACTGAAGCTTTCTTT.

CDR3: CASSPISSAQGGTEAFF. CDR3 nucleotide sequence: TGTGCCAGCAGCCCGATTAGTTCAGCGCAGGGAGGAACTGAAGCTTTCTTT. The V call is TRBV28, the J call TRBJ1-1, with D possibly being TRBD1 (5 bases). Germline CDR1 and CDR2: MDHEN and SYDVKM. The V gene lost 6 bases and the J gene lost 5 bases, with 25 bases spanning the gap. The CDR3 consists of 17 residues.

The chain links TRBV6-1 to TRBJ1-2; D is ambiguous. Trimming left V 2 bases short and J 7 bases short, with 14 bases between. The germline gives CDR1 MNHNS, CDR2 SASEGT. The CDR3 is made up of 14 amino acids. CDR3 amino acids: CASSENRREGGYTF. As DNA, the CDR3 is TGTGCCAGCAGTGAAAATCGGCGGGAAGGTGGCTACACCTTC.